The 9 T cell receptor beta chains reported below all come from one sample, sequenced in a study of blood T cell repertoires in COVID-19. Generated by immunoSEQ multiplex PCR, the TCRdb table keeps only in-frame clones and is missing some. The sample consists of a few hundred thousand clones, more than 70% of them appearing once. Material: PBMCs or T cells enriched from blood (not recorded which). These receptors all stem from a woman between 18 and 29 years old who had recovered from COVID-19.

In regard to this clone: An end of the junction does not agree with germline; a read error may underlie this. The chain carries TRBV6-5 and TRBJ1-5; D is undetermined. The germline gives CDR1 MNHEY, CDR2 SVGAGI. The CDR3 has 14 amino acids. CDR3 region: CASSREPNSLPYPW. In DNA form, the CDR3 reads TGTGCCAGCAGTAGGGAGCCGAATTCACTACCCTATCCTTGG.

This chain joins TRBV6-5 and TRBJ1-3; perhaps TRBD1 as D (5 bases). The germline V gene encodes CDR1 MNHEY and CDR2 SVGAGI. The germline V and J ends were trimmed by 6 bases and 0 bases, with 12 bases remaining between them. The CDR3 totals 15 residues. CDR3 bases: TGTGCCAGCAGCCTCGGCGGGGGCTCTGGAAACACCATATATTTT. It codes for CASSLGGGSGNTIYF.

This sequence joins TRBV6-4 and TRBJ2-2, with D possibly being TRBD2 (5 bases). Germline V gives CDR1 MRHNA, CDR2 SNTAGT. Trimming removed 0 bases at V and 3 bases at J, with 11 bases between. There are 16 residues in the CDR3. CDR3 sequence (DNA): TGTGCCAGCAGTGACTCCCTAGCAGCCGACACCGGGGAGCTGTTTTTT. It yields the protein CASSDSLAADTGELFF.

V is TRBV5-1 and J is TRBJ2-3; D might be TRBD2 (5 bases). Trimming shortened V by 0 bases and J by 6 bases, and 11 bases separated the two germline ends. This CDR3 is built from 14 residues. Germline-derived CDR1 and CDR2 are SGHRS and YFSETQ. The CDR3 sequence: CASSLALDKDTQYF. In DNA, the CDR3 is TGCGCCAGCAGCTTGGCACTAGATAAGGATACGCAGTATTTT. The full variable domain, its missing parts supplied by reference TRBV5-1 and TRBJ2-3, is KAGVTQTPRYLIKTRGQQVTLSCSPISGHRSVSWYQQTPGQGLQFLFEYFSETQRNKGNFPGRFSGRQFSNSRSEMNVSTLELGDSALYLCASSLALDKDTQYFGPGTRLTVL.

This clone was detected only a few times. This chain uses TRBV27 with TRBJ2-7, with D possibly TRBD1 on 5 matching bases. The CDR3 runs 13 residues. The V end lost 2 bases, the J end lost 2 bases, and 7 bases lay between the germline ends. Germline V gene sequence: CDR1 MNHEY, CDR2 SMNVEV (reference sequence). The CDR3 loop reads CASSLPGTYEQYF. For the CDR3, the DNA is TGTGCCAGCAGTTTACCAGGGACCTACGAGCAGTACTTC.

A remark on this clone: This specimen includes other DNA sequences encoding the same CDR3. CDR3 in DNA: TGCGCCAGCAGCTTGGGCGGGTGGAACACTGAAGCTTTCTTT. It specifies CASSLGGWNTEAFF. V gene TRBV5-1 combines with J gene TRBJ1-1; D is unclear. CDR1 and CDR2 (germline): SGHRS, YFSETQ. CDR3 length: 14 amino acids. V gave up 0 bases and J gave up 1 base, with 7 bases separating them.

This rearrangement joins TRBV9 to TRBJ2-7; 7 bases are a match to TRBD1. The junction had 6 bases not matched to a gene; V was cut back by 4 bases and J by 2 bases. Germline CDR1 SGDLS, CDR2 YYNGEE. The CDR3 consists of 14 residues. The CDR3 DNA sequence: TGTGCCAGCAGCTACCGGGACAGCGCCTACGAGCAGTACTTC. This sequence encodes CASSYRDSAYEQYF.

This clone was counted only a few times. J is TRBJ2-1 and V is TRBV2, with 9 bases fitting TRBD1. The germline gives CDR1 SNHLY, CDR2 FYNNEI. V was clipped by 5 bases and J by 8 bases; unmatched bases: 10. The CDR3 has 15 amino acids. The CDR3 region has the DNA TGTGCCAGCAGTACAGGGGGCGTTGCGGTCGATGAGCAGTTCTTC. Its protein is CASSTGGVAVDEQFF.

The chain is built from TRBV6-6 and TRBJ1-5; maybe TRBD1 (6 bases). CDR1 is MNHNY and CDR2 is SVGAGI in the germline V gene (reference sequence). V dropped 1 base and J dropped 1 base, with 11 bases sitting between them. This CDR3 is 16 amino acids long. CDR3 nucleotide sequence: TGTGCCAGCAGTTACTTGGGGGCGCCCAGCAATCAGCCCCAGCATTTT. This sequence encodes CASSYLGAPSNQPQHF.